Each of the 26 T cell receptor beta chains below was sequenced from the same sample in a study of T cell responses to AZD1222 COVID-19 vaccine. The table came from immunoSEQ multiplex PCR; TCRdb's copy has only in-frame clones and leaves some out. The repertoire holds 250,000 to 300,000 clones, with 90% to 95% as singletons. Sequenced material: peripheral blood, taken 28 days after the second AZD1222 dose. The receptors shown here come from an adult who received the AZD1222 COVID-19 vaccine.

This clone was picked up one time. The chain carries TRBV7-2 and TRBJ2-3, with D uncertain. The CDR3 extends over 13 amino acids. The ends were cut back, 4 bases at V and 3 bases at J, with 8 bases in the middle. Germline values: CDR1 SGHTA, CDR2 FQGNSA. CDR3 amino acids: CASSSRPTDTQYF. CDR3 DNA: TGTGCCAGCAGCTCGCGACCGACAGATACGCAGTATTTT.

The gene calls are TRBV5-1 and TRBJ2-7; D may be TRBD1 (6 bases). Germline CDR1 SGHRS, CDR2 YFSETQ. The V gene lost 0 bases and the J gene lost 6 bases, with 13 bases spanning the gap. CDR3 length equals 14 residues. The CDR3: CASSLDREGGEQYF. CDR3 nucleotides: TGCGCCAGCAGCTTGGACAGGGAAGGCGGCGAGCAGTACTTC.

To note about this clone: Other DNA sequences of this sample code for an identical CDR3. The chain carries TRBV7-9 and TRBJ1-1; tentatively, D is TRBD1 (5 bases). The CDR3 spans 13 residues. V gave up 5 bases and J gave up 4 bases, with 11 bases separating them. Germline loops: CDR1 SEHNR, CDR2 FQNEAQ (reference sequence). CDR3 nucleotide sequence: TGTGCCAGCAGCACCCAGGGTGGCACTGAAGCTTTCTTT. This encodes CASSTQGGTEAFF. Full variable domain (outside the CDR3, taken from reference TRBV7-9 and TRBJ1-1): DTGVSQNPRHKITKRGQNVTFRCDPISEHNRLYWYRQTLGQGPEFLTYFQNEAQLEKSRLLSDRFSAERPKGSFSTLEIQRTEQGDSAMYLCASSTQGGTEAFFGQGTRLTVV.

The chain links TRBV27 to TRBJ2-5, with D perhaps TRBD2 (5 bases). The CDR3 runs to 15 residues. Trimming stripped 6 bases from V and 5 bases from J, with 19 bases between. The germline V gene encodes CDR1 MNHEY and CDR2 SMNVEV (reference sequence). The CDR3 DNA reads TGTGCCAGCAGCCCCCTAACTAGTTTAGGCGAGACCCAGTACTTC. Its protein is CASSPLTSLGETQYF.

The rearrangement joins TRBV7-2 to TRBJ2-7; D remains unclear. Trimming removed 1 base from V and 5 bases from J, with 12 bases in between. The CDR3 is 14 amino acids. Germline CDR1 is SGHTA and CDR2 is FQGNSA. Written as DNA, the CDR3 is TGTGCCAGCAGCTTAGATTTGAGCCTGGACGAGCAGTACTTC. Translated, it gives CASSLDLSLDEQYF.

V and J are TRBV2 and TRBJ2-5; D possibly uses TRBD1 or TRBD2 (6 bases each). V gave up 8 bases and J gave up 5 bases, with 12 bases separating them. The germline V gene encodes CDR1 SNHLY and CDR2 FYNNEI. CDR3 length equals 12 residues. CDR3: CASVGGAETQYF. DNA of the CDR3: TGTGCCAGCGTGGGGGGCGCGGAGACCCAGTACTTC.

V usage is TRBV19 and J usage is TRBJ2-7, with 10 bases identical to TRBD1. This CDR3 has 15 residues. Germline-derived CDR1 and CDR2 are LNHDA and SQIVND (reference sequence). The trim removed 3 bases at V and 1 base at J, leaving 3 bases unmatched. The CDR3 nucleotides are TGTGCCAGTAGTATGGGGACAGGGGTATCCTACGAGCAGTACTTC. This translates into CASSMGTGVSYEQYF. Based on the CDR3 plus reference TRBV19 and TRBJ2-7, the full variable domain is DGGITQSPKYLFRKEGQNVTLSCEQNLNHDAMYWYRQDPGQGLRLIYYSQIVNDFQKGDIAEGYSVSREKKESFPLTVTSAQKNPTAFYLCASSMGTGVSYEQYFGPGTRLTVT.

The J gene is TRBJ2-3, the V gene TRBV5-1, with D possibly TRBD1 on 6 matching bases. CDR3 length: 15 amino acids. Trimming shortened V by 4 bases and J by 0 bases, and 12 bases separated the two germline ends. Germline CDR1 is SGHRS and CDR2 is YFSETQ. For the CDR3, the DNA is TGCGCCAGCAGCCGTTGGACAGAGAGCACAGATACGCAGTATTTT. Encoded protein: CASSRWTESTDTQYF.

This clone occurred many times. This chain uses TRBV4-3 with TRBJ2-7, with D possibly called TRBD1 or TRBD2 (5 bases each). Per germline, CDR1 LGHNA and CDR2 YSLEER. The CDR3 covers 15 residues. The V end lost 1 base, the J end lost 2 bases, and 12 bases lay between the germline ends. The DNA for the CDR3 is TGCGCCAGCAGCCAAGCTTGGGGGACCGCCTACGAGCAGTACTTC. As protein: CASSQAWGTAYEQYF.

CDR3 coding DNA: TGCAGTGCTAGTCAGGGGCTGTTAGGAAACACCATATATTTT. Encoded protein: CSASQGLLGNTIYF. This chain connects TRBV20-1 to TRBJ1-3; the D gene is possibly TRBD1 (6 bases). V was pared by 3 bases and J by 4 bases, with 13 bases between. In germline, CDR1 is DFQATT, CDR2 SNEGSKA (reference sequence). This CDR3 comprises 14 residues.

The chain uses TRBV19 and TRBJ2-3, with TRBD2 identical over 14 bases. The CDR3 runs to 20 residues. Germline V gives CDR1 LNHDA, CDR2 SQIVND (reference sequence). V trimming: 3 bases; J trimming: 0 bases; junction bases outside the gene matches: 11. CDR3 in amino acids: CASSIFVPGLAGESTDTQYF. The CDR3 nucleotides read TGTGCCAGTAGTATCTTTGTTCCGGGACTAGCGGGGGAGAGCACAGATACGCAGTATTTT.

This clone was seen a handful of times. V gene TRBV27 combines with J gene TRBJ1-2, with 8 bases matching TRBD1. The CDR3 extends over 15 amino acids. The J segment lost 8 bases and the V segment lost 5 bases, leaving 13 bases of the junction unmatched. Germline lookup yields CDR1 MNHEY and CDR2 SMNVEV (reference sequence). CDR3 bases: TGTGCCAGCAGTGGGGACAGGTCAACTTTTAAGGGCTACACCTTC. Amino acids: CASSGDRSTFKGYTF.

This clone appeared a few times. The chain combines TRBV19 with TRBJ1-1, with D perhaps TRBD1 (5 bases). Trimming removed 4 bases from V and 0 bases from J, with 12 bases in between. The CDR3 has 15 amino acids. Germline V gene lookup returns CDR1 LNHDA and CDR2 SQIVND (reference sequence). CDR3 nucleotide sequence: TGTGCCAGTAGTAGAACTCACAGGATGAACACTGAAGCTTTCTTT. Translating it yields CASSRTHRMNTEAFF.

This chain links TRBV2 with TRBJ1-2; 8 nucleotides match TRBD1. The CDR3 loop spans 15 amino acids. V shed 4 bases and J 2 bases; nucleotides not matched to a gene: 6. From germline, CDR1 is SNHLY and CDR2 FYNNEI. The CDR3 is CASSVVRGRNYGYTF. CDR3 DNA: TGTGCCAGCAGTGTGGTCAGGGGGCGAAACTATGGCTACACCTTC. The full variable domain, in which reference TRBV2 and TRBJ1-2 provide the parts outside the CDR3, is EPEVTQTPSHQVTQMGQEVILRCVPISNHLYFYWYRQILGQKVEFLVSFYNNEISEKSEIFDDQFSVERPDGSNFTLKIRSTKLEDSAMYFCASSVVRGRNYGYTFGSGTRLTVV.

The chain has TRBV9 and TRBJ1-1; D remains unclear. CDR3 length: 15 amino acids. Germline CDR1 and CDR2: SGDLS and YYNGEE. Trimming took off 3 bases at V and 0 bases at J, with 12 bases between the two ends. The CDR3 loop reads CASSASGVMNTEAFF. The CDR3, as DNA: TGTGCCAGCAGCGCGTCCGGGGTGATGAACACTGAAGCTTTCTTT.

The V gene is TRBV9, the J gene TRBJ2-3; the D gene is possibly TRBD2 (6 bases). The germline V gene encodes CDR1 SGDLS and CDR2 YYNGEE. Trimming shortened V by 4 bases and J by 2 bases, and 14 bases separated the two germline ends. This CDR3 is 15 amino acids long. The CDR3 here is CASSLTSYPTDTQYF. CDR3 sequence (DNA): TGTGCCAGCAGCCTGACTAGTTATCCCACAGATACGCAGTATTTT. Full variable domain (remainder filled in from reference TRBV9 and TRBJ2-3): DSGVTQTPKHLITATGQRVTLRCSPRSGDLSVYWYQQSLDQGLQFLIQYYNGEERAKGNILERFSAQQFPDLHSELNLSSLELGDSALYFCASSLTSYPTDTQYFGPGTRLTVL.

The chain carries TRBV12-3 or TRBV12-4 and TRBJ1-1; D gene uncertain. With 3 bases removed from V and 4 bases from J, the gap between germline ends came to 6 bases. There are 12 residues in the CDR3. CDR3 amino acids: CASSFYGTEAFF. In DNA form, the CDR3 reads TGTGCCAGCAGTTTTTACGGCACTGAAGCTTTCTTT.

This chain links TRBV5-1 with TRBJ2-2; tentatively, D is TRBD1 or TRBD2 (6 bases each). The CDR3 loop spans 16 amino acids. V lost 3 bases to trimming and J lost 6 bases, with 18 bases between them. Germline-derived CDR1 and CDR2 are SGHRS and YFSETQ. CDR3 loop: CASSSRDTLRPGELFF. In DNA, the CDR3 is TGCGCCAGCAGCTCGCGGGACACCTTACGGCCCGGGGAGCTGTTTTTT.

V is TRBV9 and J is TRBJ2-7; D not resolved. The V end lost 4 bases, the J end lost 9 bases, and 8 bases lay between the germline ends. The CDR3 contains 10 residues. The V gene's germline CDR1 is SGDLS and CDR2 YYNGEE. The CDR3 loop reads CASSPLGQYF. CDR3 nucleotide sequence: TGTGCCAGCAGCCCCCTCGGGCAGTACTTC. Full variable domain (outside the CDR3, taken from reference TRBV9 and TRBJ2-7): DSGVTQTPKHLITATGQRVTLRCSPRSGDLSVYWYQQSLDQGLQFLIQYYNGEERAKGNILERFSAQQFPDLHSELNLSSLELGDSALYFCASSPLGQYFGPGTRLTVT.

The rearrangement joins TRBV2 to TRBJ2-1, with 8 bases matching TRBD1. Germline V gene lookup returns CDR1 SNHLY and CDR2 FYNNEI. There are 15 residues in the CDR3. The J segment lost 4 bases and the V segment lost 10 bases, leaving 12 bases of the junction unmatched. DNA of the CDR3: TGTGCCACCTCTACTGGACAGGGATTTTACAATGAGCAGTTCTTC. Protein product: CATSTGQGFYNEQFF.

The chain is built from TRBV18 and TRBJ2-2, with D possibly TRBD1 on 5 matching bases. V lost 6 bases and J 0 bases, leaving 11 bases between the germline ends. Looked up from germline, CDR1 is KGHSH and CDR2 is LQKENI. This CDR3 is built from 15 residues. CDR3 nucleotides: TGTGCCAGCTCCCAGGGCGTCGCGAACACCGGGGAGCTGTTTTTT. Amino acids: CASSQGVANTGELFF. Full variable domain (rest looked up from reference TRBV18 and TRBJ2-2): NAGVMQNPRHLVRRRGQEARLRCSPMKGHSHVYWYRQLPEEGLKFMVYLQKENIIDESGMPKERFSAEFPKEGPSILRIQQVVRGDSAAYFCASSQGVANTGELFFGEGSRLTVL.

The chain carries TRBV11-2 and TRBJ2-3; 9 nucleotides match TRBD2. CDR1 is SGHAT, CDR2 FQNNGV, per germline. V lost 5 bases, J lost 2 bases, and 8 bases stayed unmatched. There are 16 residues in the CDR3. The CDR3: CASSPWTSAHTDTQYF. The CDR3 bases are TGTGCCAGCAGCCCGTGGACTAGCGCCCACACAGATACGCAGTATTTT.

The chain has TRBV5-1 and TRBJ2-7, with 10 bases lining up with TRBD1. The CDR3 runs 14 residues. Unmatched junction bases numbered 3, after V lost 3 bases and J lost 3 bases. The V gene's germline CDR1 is SGHRS and CDR2 YFSETQ. The CDR3 DNA sequence: TGCGCCAGCAGCTCCCGGACAGGGGGCTACGAGCAGTACTTC. This translates into CASSSRTGGYEQYF.

The genes are TRBV6-5 and TRBJ1-2; D is undetermined. V lost 0 bases and J 8 bases, leaving 19 bases between the germline ends. This CDR3 is 16 amino acids long. Per germline, CDR1 MNHEY and CDR2 SVGAGI. In DNA form, the CDR3 reads TGTGCCAGCAGTTACTCGATCCCGCCGCTCAATATCGGCTACACCTTC. Translating it yields CASSYSIPPLNIGYTF.

This chain joins TRBV18 and TRBJ1-6, with TRBD1 identical over 7 bases. This CDR3 has 14 amino acids. CDR1 and CDR2 (germline): KGHSH, LQKENI. Trimming took 3 bases from V and 8 from J; bases not matched to a gene: 4. The CDR3 bases are TGTGCCAGCTCACCGGACAGGCAGGATTCACCCCTCCACTTT. Amino acid sequence: CASSPDRQDSPLHF.

This rearrangement joins TRBV5-1 to TRBJ1-4; D is undetermined. Deletions cut 4 bases from V and 0 bases from J, with 13 bases between. The V gene's germline CDR1 is SGHRS and CDR2 YFSETQ. CDR3 size: 16 residues. This chain's CDR3 is CASSPSGPATNEKLFF. CDR3 DNA: TGCGCCAGCAGCCCCTCAGGCCCAGCAACTAATGAAAAACTGTTTTTT.